This T cell receptor (beta chain) was sequenced for a study of OX40 agonist ivuxolimab in advanced cancers. Concerning this clone: Its antigen is not identified.

Produced via immunoSEQ multiplex PCR; TCRdb's table is partial and in-frame only. The data show tens of thousands of clones, roughly 84% seen once. Study outcomes and limitations: The study found among the lowest clonal expansion in partial responders at 0.1-3.0 mg/kg. It was not determined which antigens were specifically recognized by the peripheral T cells that had undergone clonal expansion. More expanded clones were found, on average, in CD8+ than in CD4+ T cells.

This specimen consisted of CD4+ or CD8+ T cells sorted from blood, obtained in a trial of the OX40 agonist ivuxolimab. The clonotype comes from an adult with an advanced solid tumor such as melanoma, head and neck, liver or kidney cancer.

CDR3 nucleotide sequence: TGTGCCAGTAGTACCTTCCAGGCGGAGAACAACTATGGCTACACCTTC. Protein product: CASSTFQAENNYGYTF. The chain is built from TRBV19 and TRBJ1-2, with D unclear. The CDR3 sequence is 16 residues long. Germline V lookup: CDR1 LNHDA, CDR2 SQIVND (reference sequence). Trimming stripped 4 bases from V and 2 bases from J, with 17 bases between.